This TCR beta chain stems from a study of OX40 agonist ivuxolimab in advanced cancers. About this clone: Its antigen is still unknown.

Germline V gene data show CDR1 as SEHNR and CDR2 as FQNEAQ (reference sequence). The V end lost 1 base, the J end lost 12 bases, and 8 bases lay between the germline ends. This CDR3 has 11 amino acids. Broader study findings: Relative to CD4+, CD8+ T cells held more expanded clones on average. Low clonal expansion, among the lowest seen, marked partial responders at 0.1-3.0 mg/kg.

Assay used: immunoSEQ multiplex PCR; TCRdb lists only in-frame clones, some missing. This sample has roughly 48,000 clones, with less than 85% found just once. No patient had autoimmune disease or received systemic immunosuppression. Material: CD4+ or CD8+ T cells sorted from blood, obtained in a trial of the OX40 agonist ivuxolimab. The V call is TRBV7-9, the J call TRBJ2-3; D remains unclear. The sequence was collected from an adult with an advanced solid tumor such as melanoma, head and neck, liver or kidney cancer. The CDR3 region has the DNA TGTGCCAGCAGCTTAGTACTGATTCAGTATTTT. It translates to CASSLVLIQYF.